This TCR beta chain was obtained from a study of tumor-infiltrating lymphocytes in localized non-small cell lung cancer. This clone occurred many times. Germline V lookup: CDR1 LNHDA, CDR2 SQIVND (reference sequence). The CDR3 contains 14 residues. V lost 7 bases, J lost 4 bases, and 7 bases stayed unmatched. TCRdb's table, derived via immunoSEQ multiplex PCR, lists solely in-frame clones and lacks some. The data show about 16,000 clones, about 42% seen once. The sequenced material came from lung tumor tissue. The clonotype was recovered from a human donor with non-small cell lung cancer. This chain connects TRBV19 to TRBJ1-5; 7 bases are shared with TRBD1. CDR3 DNA: TGTGCCAGTAAACCGGGACAGCGGAATCAGCCCCAGCATTTT. It translates to CASKPGQRNQPQHF.